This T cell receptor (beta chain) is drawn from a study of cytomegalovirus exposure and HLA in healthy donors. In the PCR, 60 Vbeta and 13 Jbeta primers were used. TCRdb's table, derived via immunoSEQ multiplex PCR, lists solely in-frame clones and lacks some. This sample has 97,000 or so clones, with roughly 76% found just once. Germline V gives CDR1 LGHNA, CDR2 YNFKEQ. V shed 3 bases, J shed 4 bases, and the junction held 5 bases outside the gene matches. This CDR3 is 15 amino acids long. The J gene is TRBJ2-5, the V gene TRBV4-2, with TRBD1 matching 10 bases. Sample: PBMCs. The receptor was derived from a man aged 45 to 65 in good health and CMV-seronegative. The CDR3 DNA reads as TGTGCCAGCAGCCAGGGACAGGGGCTTTTAGAGACCCAGTACTTC. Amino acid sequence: CASSQGQGLLETQYF.